These 29 T cell receptor beta chains originate from one sample sequenced in a study of early stage breast cancer tumors. This table comes from immunoSEQ multiplex PCR, and its TCRdb copy is limited to in-frame clones, with some not included. The sample includes approximately 9,300 clones, about four fifths seen only once; the top ten take approximately 9.3%. Sequences were obtained from normal breast tissue next to the tumor. Source of these receptors: a person in their 40s with breast cancer.

The rearrangement uses TRBV11-3 and TRBJ2-5; possibly TRBD2 for D (7 bases). This CDR3 region has 15 residues. Germline CDR1 SGHNT, CDR2 YENEEA. V was pared by 5 bases and J by 2 bases, with 15 bases between. CDR3 amino acids: CASSPGGPFQETQYF. Here the CDR3 DNA reads TGTGCCAGCAGCCCGGGGGGCCCCTTTCAAGAGACCCAGTACTTC.

The V gene is TRBV21-1, the J gene TRBJ2-2; the table's D call of TRBD2 was not tested on the DNA. TRBV21-1 is listed as a pseudogene. The CDR3 contains 12 residues. For the CDR3, the DNA is TGTGCCAGCAGCCCTCCCCCCGGGGAGCTGTTTTTT. Translating gives CASSPPPGELFF.

V usage is TRBV21-1 and J usage is TRBJ2-3; the D call TRBD2 from the table was never checked on the DNA. TRBV21-1 constitutes a pseudogene. The CDR3 length is 11 residues. CDR3 sequence reads: CASTSTDTQYF. The CDR3 region has the DNA TGTGCCAGCACGAGCACAGATACGCAGTATTTT.

V gene TRBV18 combines with J gene TRBJ2-5; a weak D match, TRBD2 (5 bases). The ends were cut back, 0 bases at V and 4 bases at J, with 9 bases in the middle. The CDR3 runs 14 residues. CDR1 and CDR2 (germline): KGHSH, LQKENI. The CDR3 coding sequence is TGTGCCAGCTCACCACCGGCTAGCCGAGAGACCCAGTACTTC. Translated: CASSPPASRETQYF.

By share of the sample, this clone is medium-sized. The chain is built from TRBV10-3 and TRBJ1-1; the D gene is possibly TRBD1 (5 bases). Germline CDR1 and CDR2: ENHRY and SYGVKD. The CDR3 sequence is 15 residues long. The V gene lost 4 bases and the J gene lost 0 bases, with 12 bases spanning the gap. CDR3 sequence reads: CAISVSTVMNTEAFF. CDR3 coding DNA: TGTGCCATCAGTGTGTCGACAGTCATGAACACTGAAGCTTTCTTT.

The chain recombines TRBV9 with TRBJ2-1, with TRBD2 identical over 9 bases. CDR3 length: 15 residues. Per the germline V gene, CDR1 is SGDLS and CDR2 is YYNGEE. Trimming at V came to 4 bases and at J to 2 bases, leaving 4 bases not matched to a gene. The CDR3 reads CASSFSGSTYNEQFF. The CDR3 DNA reads TGTGCCAGCAGCTTTAGCGGGAGCACCTACAATGAGCAGTTCTTC.

This chain links TRBV19 with TRBJ2-1; no clear D. CDR1 is LNHDA and CDR2 is SQIVND in the germline V gene (reference sequence). The V and J ends lost 6 bases and 4 bases respectively, with 4 bases between them. The CDR3 covers 11 residues. The CDR3 region has the DNA TGTGCCAGTAGGGGATACAATGAGCAGTTCTTC. Translation gives CASRGYNEQFF.

In this sample, this clone turned up once. This chain connects TRBV2 to TRBJ1-2, with D uncertain. Germline values: CDR1 SNHLY, CDR2 FYNNEI. The CDR3 runs 13 residues. V gave up 3 bases and J gave up 7 bases, with 12 bases separating them. CDR3 nucleotides: TGTGCCAGCAGTGACCCGGGTCGCTCTGGCTACACCTTC. Encoded protein: CASSDPGRSGYTF.

The chain carries TRBV6-5 and TRBJ2-3, with TRBD2 matching over 7 bases. This CDR3 spans 13 amino acids. V trimming: 5 bases; J trimming: 5 bases; junction bases outside the gene matches: 4. CDR1 is MNHEY, CDR2 SVGAGI, per germline. As DNA, the CDR3 is TGTGCCAGCAGTGGGGAGGGGAAAGATACGCAGTATTTT. Translating it yields CASSGEGKDTQYF.

The chain uses TRBV15 and TRBJ1-2, with D perhaps TRBD1 (5 bases). Trimming stripped 0 bases from V and 3 bases from J, with 14 bases between. This CDR3 has 16 amino acids. The germline V gene encodes CDR1 LNHNV and CDR2 YYDKDF (reference sequence). The CDR3 loop reads CATSRDIRDGHYGYTF. The CDR3 coding sequence is TGTGCCACCAGCAGAGATATTCGGGACGGCCACTATGGCTACACCTTC.

About this clone: At one of its ends the junction is not consistent with the germline gene, which may arise from a read error. V gene TRBV18 combines with J gene TRBJ2-7; 7 nucleotides line up with TRBD1. Germline loops: CDR1 KGHSH, CDR2 LQKENI. This CDR3 spans 12 amino acids. The CDR3 protein is CASSPQGPEQYF. As DNA, the CDR3 is TGTGCCAGCTCGCCACAGGGGCCCGAGCAGTACTTC.

This clone is a singleton in its sample. The gene calls are TRBV6-1 and TRBJ2-1, with D maybe TRBD1 (5 bases). Deletions cut 0 bases from V and 7 bases from J, with 10 bases between. CDR3 length: 14 amino acids. The germline V gene encodes CDR1 MNHNS and CDR2 SASEGT. CDR3 sequence (DNA): TGTGCCAGCAGTGAAGCGGGGCGGCGGAATGAGCAGTTCTTC. Amino acids: CASSEAGRRNEQFF.

The chain employs TRBV7-2 and TRBJ2-1, with a possible D match to TRBD2 (5 bases). From germline, CDR1 is SGHTA and CDR2 FQGNSA. Trimming left V 0 bases short and J 9 bases short, with 12 bases between. There are 14 residues in the CDR3. CDR3 coding DNA: TGTGCCAGCAGCTTAGCGGGAGATTCGGGTGAGCAGTTCTTC. Translation gives CASSLAGDSGEQFF.

J is TRBJ1-5 and V is TRBV6-1; TRBD1 might be the D (5 bases). There are 15 residues in the CDR3. CDR1 and CDR2 (germline): MNHNS, SASEGT. V lost 2 bases and J lost 9, with 17 bases in between. The CDR3 loop reads CASSERRGIVSPQHF. CDR3 coding DNA: TGTGCCAGCAGTGAAAGGAGGGGCATCGTCTCGCCCCAGCATTTT.

This chain joins TRBV5-1 and TRBJ1-1; TRBD1 matches 8 bases. The junction had 2 bases not matched to a gene; V was cut back by 0 bases and J by 10 bases. Per germline, CDR1 SGHRS and CDR2 YFSETQ. The CDR3 sequence is 12 residues long. CDR3 protein: CASSLGQGRAFF. The DNA for the CDR3 is TGCGCCAGCAGCTTGGGACAGGGGCGAGCTTTCTTT.

The chain couples TRBV11-3 to TRBJ1-2, with a weak D call TRBD1 (6 bases). V lost 6 bases, J lost 0 bases, and 17 bases lay in between. CDR3 length: 16 residues. Per germline, CDR1 SGHNT and CDR2 YENEEA. CDR3 DNA: TGTGCCAGCAGTAGATCCCAGGGGCTTGCTAACTATGGCTACACCTTC. Encoded protein: CASSRSQGLANYGYTF.

The chain combines TRBV2 with TRBJ1-5, with a weak D call TRBD1 (5 bases). The V gene lost 6 bases and the J gene lost 5 bases, with 11 bases spanning the gap. The CDR3 has 13 amino acids. The V gene's germline CDR1 is SNHLY and CDR2 FYNNEI. CDR3 amino acids: CASSREVDQPQHF. The CDR3 DNA reads TGTGCCAGCAGCAGGGAGGTCGATCAGCCCCAGCATTTT.

This clone was recorded once. The V and J genes are TRBV5-6 and TRBJ2-7; the D call may be TRBD1 or TRBD2 (5 bases each). V was trimmed by 3 bases and J by 4 bases, leaving 17 bases between them. Per germline, CDR1 SGHDT and CDR2 YYEEEE. This CDR3 comprises 15 residues. The CDR3 DNA sequence: TGTGCCAGCAGCTGGTGGGACGATGGGACGTACGAGCAGTACTTC. Encoded protein: CASSWWDDGTYEQYF.

To note about this clone: At one of its ends the junction is not consistent with the germline gene, which may arise from a read error. The V and J genes are TRBV6-1 and TRBJ2-4, with D perhaps TRBD2 (6 bases). Germline CDR1 reads MNHNS; CDR2 reads SASEGT. The CDR3 is made up of 13 amino acids. The CDR3 nucleotides read TGTGCCGGCAGTGAGCCTAGCGAGAAAATTCAGTACTTC. This gives the protein CAGSEPSEKIQYF.

This sequence joins TRBV11-1 and TRBJ1-5; D perhaps matches TRBD1 (6 bases). V gave up 5 bases and J gave up 2 bases, with 13 bases separating them. The length of the CDR3 is 15 residues. Looked up from germline, CDR1 is SGHAT and CDR2 is FQDESV (reference sequence). The CDR3 loop is CASSRDTSGNQPQHF. DNA for the CDR3: TGTGCCAGCAGCCGGGACACTAGCGGCAATCAGCCCCAGCATTTT.

This clone occurred a few times. CDR3 residues: CSGGQGFGGYTF. In nucleotides, the CDR3 is TGCAGCGGCGGACAGGGGTTCGGTGGCTACACCTTC. The gene calls are TRBV29-1 and TRBJ1-2, with TRBD1 identical over 9 bases. This CDR3 is built from 12 residues. Germline lookup yields CDR1 SQVTM and CDR2 ANQGSEA. With 7 bases clipped from V and 7 bases from J, the junction kept 7 bases outside the gene matches.

V usage is TRBV19 and J usage is TRBJ2-1; D not certain. CDR1 and CDR2 (germline): LNHDA, SQIVND (reference sequence). The ends were cut back, 5 bases at V and 2 bases at J, with 13 bases in the middle. This CDR3 has 15 residues. CDR3 DNA: TGTGCCAGTAGTCGTGAGAACAGTGCCTACAATGAGCAGTTCTTC. Its translation: CASSRENSAYNEQFF.

For this clone: Different DNA sequences within this sample yield the same CDR3. The V call is TRBV30, the J call TRBJ1-3; maybe TRBD1 (6 bases). Germline CDR1 is GTSNPN and CDR2 is SVGIG (reference sequence). Trimming took off 0 bases at V and 2 bases at J, with 8 bases between the two ends. CDR3 length: 14 amino acids. The CDR3, as DNA: TGTGCCTGGAGTGTAGGGGGGGCTGGAAACACCATATATTTT. It encodes CAWSVGGAGNTIYF.

CDR3 DNA: TGTGCCAGTAGTATAGATCCGGGCAGGTTGAACACTGAAGCTTTCTTT. Amino acid sequence: CASSIDPGRLNTEAFF. The chain combines TRBV19 with TRBJ1-1; D unclear. Trimming stripped 0 bases from V and 0 bases from J, with 11 bases between. Per the germline V gene, CDR1 is LNHDA and CDR2 is SQIVND (reference sequence). The CDR3 contains 16 residues.

V gene TRBV7-9 combines with J gene TRBJ2-5; a weak D match, TRBD1 (6 bases). Germline CDR1 is SEHNR and CDR2 is FQNEAQ (reference sequence). The V end lost 2 bases, the J end lost 4 bases, and 14 bases lay between the germline ends. The CDR3 extends over 15 amino acids. For the CDR3, the DNA is TGTGCCAGCAGCTTACCACGACAGGTCGGAGAGACCCAGTACTTC. Its protein product is CASSLPRQVGETQYF.

The chain is built from TRBV7-6 and TRBJ2-1; D unclear. Looked up from germline, CDR1 is SGHVS and CDR2 is FNYEAQ. The V end lost 5 bases, the J end lost 3 bases, and 14 bases lay between the germline ends. The CDR3 runs to 15 residues. The CDR3 loop reads CASSQGSADYNEQFF. The CDR3 DNA is TGTGCCAGCAGCCAAGGGTCAGCAGACTACAATGAGCAGTTCTTC. Together with reference TRBV7-6 and TRBJ2-1, the CDR3 gives the full variable domain: GAGVSQSPRYKVTKRGQDVALRCDPISGHVSLYWYRQALGQGPEFLTYFNYEAQQDKSGLPNDRFSAERPEGSISTLTIQRTEQRDSAMYRCASSQGSADYNEQFFGPGTRLTVL.

The chain couples TRBV2 to TRBJ1-2; TRBD1 agrees at 9 bases. Trimming removed 6 bases from V and 4 bases from J; junction bases left unmatched: 6. This CDR3 has 14 residues. The germline V gene has CDR1 SNHLY and CDR2 FYNNEI. Written as DNA, the CDR3 is TGTGCCAGCAGGCCGGGACAGGGACTCTATGGCTACACCTTC. Protein: CASRPGQGLYGYTF.

This clone was counted only a few times. The chain uses TRBV7-9 and TRBJ2-5, with D perhaps TRBD1 (5 bases). CDR1 is SEHNR, CDR2 FQNEAQ, per germline (reference sequence). This CDR3 region has 17 residues. Trimming removed 1 base from V and 1 base from J, with 16 bases in between. In DNA form, the CDR3 reads TGTGCCAGCAGCTTAGAAGGTCTGGGCACAGGCCAAGAGACCCAGTACTTC. It translates to CASSLEGLGTGQETQYF.

This chain uses TRBV6-5 with TRBJ1-2; D perhaps matches TRBD1 (5 bases). Trimming stripped 2 bases from V and 7 bases from J, with 14 bases between. The CDR3 loop spans 14 amino acids. Germline CDR1 MNHEY, CDR2 SVGAGI. The CDR3 nucleotides are TGTGCCAGCAGTTACGTAGGGGTTTTCTCTGGCTACACCTTC. Translated: CASSYVGVFSGYTF.